Listed below are T cell receptor beta chains from one sample, sequenced in a study of lung T cells in sarcoidosis with Löfgren's syndrome. TCRdb recomputed calls from the reads with MiXCR, one row per CDR3 protein. The sample shows roughly 7,800 distinct CDR3 sequences, around 21% of them seen only once. Sequencing was done on a sample of CD4+ T cells from bronchoalveolar lavage fluid. These receptor sequences come from a human donor with sarcoidosis (Löfgren's syndrome or another form), or a control subject (not recorded which). Each CDR3 is given without its conserved first and last residue.

>TRBV6-9|TRBJ2-2
ASSYWREVITGELF
>TRBV7-2|TRBJ2-7
ASSPSGTSSYEQY
>TRBV12-3/TRBV12-4|TRBJ2-3
ASSVSGGGDTQY
>TRBV6-1|TRBJ1-3
ASSSPGRGSGNTIY
>TRBV20-1|TRBJ2-5
SARRQGQETQY
>TRBV7-3|TRBJ2-5
ASSQPSGLGQETQY
>TRBV30|TRBJ1-2
AWTAGVSHGYT
>TRBV27|TRBJ2-7
ANQTHRALYEQY
>TRBV3-1|TRBJ2-7
ASSLDRGKNEQY
>TRBV5-1|TRBJ2-6
ASSLGRYDDVLT
>TRBV5-1|TRBJ1-2
ASSLGQGASGYT
>TRBV5-1|TRBJ1-2
ASSLEQRTYGCT
>TRBV20-1|TRBJ2-2
SASRPTNTGELF
>TRBV10-2|TRBJ2-1
ASSSGTSGPLGNEQF
>TRBV27|TRBJ2-1
ASSLAWGGPGEQF
>TRBV6-6|TRBJ1-6
ASSYLDPYNSPLH
>TRBV14|TRBJ1-1
ASSQTTGTEAF
>TRBV14|TRBJ1-3
ASSQVRGRPGNTIY
>TRBV2|TRBJ1-2
ASSVYGGNGYT
>TRBV12-3/TRBV12-4|TRBJ2-3
ASSFREASTDTQY
>TRBV27|TRBJ1-3
ASKADSGNTIY
>TRBV4-2|TRBJ2-7
ASSPDRAPYEQY
>TRBV6-1|TRBJ2-2
ASSAQGSTGELF
>TRBV4-2|TRBJ1-1
AISRAGGSTETF
>TRBV7-9|TRBJ2-7
ASSLTGTGVGYEQY
>TRBV3-1|TRBJ2-5
ASSKIGGGGETQY
>TRBV28|TRBJ2-2
ASSLWAMWGLVDTGELF
>TRBV7-2|TRBJ2-3
ASTLGGAMRDTQY
>TRBV14|TRBJ1-2
ASSPRGNLGGLHGYT
>TRBV7-9|TRBJ1-5
ASSLSGDQPQH
>TRBV2|TRBJ1-4
ASRGGQGNEKLF
>TRBV3-1|TRBJ2-3
ASSLIGATDTQY
>TRBV4-2|TRBJ1-5
ASSPRPGGGQPQH
>TRBV6-1|TRBJ2-5
ASTYSGGETQY
>TRBV7-7|TRBJ1-1
ASSPDPFNTEAF
>TRBV19|TRBJ2-1
ASSFRGQTYNEQF
>TRBV28|TRBJ1-1
ASSLSNRGLGAF
>TRBV20-1|TRBJ2-2
SVQGAGAGELF
>TRBV20-1|TRBJ1-1
SATDKTNTEAF
>TRBV6-2/TRBV6-3|TRBJ2-6
VSTQMPSGANVLT
>TRBV10-3|TRBJ1-5
AITAGSNQPQH
>TRBV27|TRBJ2-5
APRGSQETQY
>TRBV7-2|TRBJ2-3
ASNLAGLTDTQY
>TRBV9|TRBJ2-3
ASSSRQGGTDTQY
>TRBV20-1|TRBJ1-2
SASLAGDRALNYGYT
>TRBV10-1|TRBJ2-3
ASSESAGSTDTRY
>TRBV12-3/TRBV12-4|TRBJ1-4
ASSLSPGTNEKLF
>TRBV11-2|TRBJ1-1
ASSRTGDYTEAF
>TRBV30|TRBJ1-3
AWSVFRNTIY
>TRBV5-4|TRBJ1-1
ASGLAGGLAEAF
>TRBV7-9|TRBJ2-7
ASSRDVSYEQY
>TRBV6-5|TRBJ2-5
ASTMLQGHQETQC
>TRBV4-1|TRBJ1-2
ASSGSENYGYT
>TRBV5-4|TRBJ2-1
ASSLGLAEGRGEQF
>TRBV20-1|TRBJ2-2
SAQTGGLTGELF
>TRBV20-1|TRBJ2-3
SAPRPGANTNTQY
>TRBV20-1|TRBJ1-3
SAAPGQGGNTIY